The T cell receptor (beta chain) under discussion was sequenced for a study of PD-1 blockade in mismatch repair-deficient tumors. Study at large: All were previously treated, progressing patients with around 12 mismatch repair-deficient cancer types.

Here immunoSEQ multiplex PCR was the method, and the copy in TCRdb shows in-frame clones only, minus some. The sample consists of tens of thousands of clones, 78% of them appearing once. Every patient had mismatch repair deficiency by PCR or immunohistochemistry. TCR sequencing covered a few patients who responded to pembrolizumab. This clone occurred once. Its target is not known. Study observations and caveats: After pembrolizumab, tumor-resident clones rose rapidly, then generally contracted before radiologic responses.

The V end lost 5 bases, the J end lost 3 bases, and 5 bases lay between the germline ends. In germline, CDR1 is SGHNT, CDR2 YENEEA. CDR3 length: 13 residues. Here the sequenced sample was peripheral blood, taken 4 weeks after starting pembrolizumab. The clonotype originates from an adult with mismatch repair-deficient cancer. The genes are TRBV11-3 and TRBJ2-6, with no clear D. The CDR3 DNA reads TGTGCCAGCAGCGCTTATGGGGCCAACGTCCTGACTTTC. Protein: CASSAYGANVLTF.